Following are 13 T cell receptor beta chains from one sample sequenced in a study of OX40 agonist ivuxolimab in advanced cancers. The library relied on the immunoSEQ multiplex PCR assay. What TCRdb holds here is the immuneACCESS table cut down to in-frame rearrangements. Part of the clones is not present; checked against another copy, under half of the missing clones reflect an unresolved V gene, and the others are unexplained. This sample holds 98,000 or so clones; about four fifths were observed only once. Of the sample, almost 1.5% falls within the top ten clones. Sequenced here: CD4+ or CD8+ T cells sorted from blood, sampled in a trial of the OX40 agonist ivuxolimab. The receptors were gathered from an adult with an advanced solid tumor such as melanoma, head and neck, liver or kidney cancer.

There are a few counts of this clone. The rearrangement links TRBV7-2 to TRBJ2-3; the match to TRBD2 covers 7 bases. Germline V gene data show CDR1 as SGHTA and CDR2 as FQGNSA. Germline trimming cut 0 bases from V and 4 bases from J; bases unmatched to any gene: 1. This CDR3 has 14 residues. This chain's CDR3 is CASSLAGGADTQYF. As DNA, the CDR3 is TGTGCCAGCAGCTTAGCGGGGGGGGCAGATACGCAGTATTTT.

The chain joins TRBV7-2 to TRBJ1-1; D is unresolved. Trimming removed 5 bases at V and 3 bases at J, with 16 bases between. The CDR3 length is 15 residues. In germline, CDR1 is SGHTA, CDR2 FQGNSA. CDR3 sequence (DNA): TGTGCCAGCAGCCCACGGACTAAGGCGGACACTGAAGCTTTCTTT. It specifies CASSPRTKADTEAFF. The full variable domain, its missing parts supplied by reference TRBV7-2 and TRBJ1-1, is GAGVSQSPSNKVTEKGKDVELRCDPISGHTALYWYRQSLGQGLEFLIYFQGNSAPDKSGLPSDRFSAERTGGSVSTLTIQRTQQEDSAVYLCASSPRTKADTEAFFGQGTRLTVV.

The rearrangement links TRBV6-6 to TRBJ2-5, with 8 nucleotides matching TRBD2. V was pared by 4 bases and J by 5 bases, with 9 bases of the junction left unmatched. Per germline, CDR1 MNHNY and CDR2 SVGAGI (reference sequence). The CDR3 runs 15 residues. CDR3 in amino acids: CASSSSRGGLETQYF. The CDR3 nucleotides read TGTGCCAGCAGTTCCAGCCGGGGGGGACTGGAGACCCAGTACTTC.

This clone was seen more than once but under ten times. The chain recombines TRBV6-4 with TRBJ2-6, with D uncertain. CDR1 and CDR2 from the germline V gene are MRHNA and SNTAGT. The CDR3 runs 14 residues. The V end lost 6 bases, the J end lost 0 bases, and 6 bases lay between the germline ends. The CDR3 sequence: CASRTDSGANVLTF. In nucleotides, the CDR3 is TGTGCCAGCAGAACTGACTCTGGGGCCAACGTCCTGACTTTC.

The genes are TRBV4-3 and TRBJ1-1; weak D call: TRBD1 (5 bases). Germline V gene data show CDR1 as LGHNA and CDR2 as YSLEER. Between the trimmed V and J ends, which lost 0 bases and 5 bases, there was a span of 19 bases. CDR3 size: 17 residues. The chain's CDR3 is CASSQEGGGLLRTEAFF. CDR3 DNA: TGCGCCAGCAGCCAAGAGGGGGGAGGCCTTCTGCGAACTGAAGCTTTCTTT.

V usage is TRBV5-1 and J usage is TRBJ2-6; unclear D gene. CDR3 length: 15 amino acids. V was trimmed by 0 bases and J by 3 bases, leaving 7 bases between them. Looked up from germline, CDR1 is SGHRS and CDR2 is YFSETQ. This CDR3 is CASSLDGVGANVLTF. In nucleotides, the CDR3 is TGCGCCAGCAGCTTGGATGGAGTTGGGGCCAACGTCCTGACTTTC.

This clone was recorded once. The rearrangement joins TRBV11-2 to TRBJ2-7, with 7 bases identical to TRBD1. Unmatched junction bases numbered 1, after V lost 6 bases and J lost 2 bases. CDR1 and CDR2 (germline): SGHAT, FQNNGV. The CDR3 length is 12 residues. CDR3 nucleotides: TGTGCCAGCAGGGGGACAGCCTACGAGCAGTACTTC. This translates into CASRGTAYEQYF.

V and J are TRBV19 and TRBJ2-6; TRBD1 might be the D (5 bases). There are 15 residues in the CDR3. V lost 3 bases, J lost 0 bases, and 6 bases lay in between. CDR1 and CDR2 (germline): LNHDA, SQIVND (reference sequence). The CDR3 is CASSIQGSGANVLTF. The CDR3 nucleotides read TGTGCCAGTAGTATCCAGGGCTCTGGGGCCAACGTCCTGACTTTC.

This chain joins TRBV9 and TRBJ2-1; 11 bases are a match to TRBD2. Germline values: CDR1 SGDLS, CDR2 YYNGEE. V was pared by 4 bases and J by 6 bases, with 15 bases of the junction left unmatched. There are 18 residues in the CDR3. For the CDR3, the DNA is TGTGCCAGCAGCCACAGACCCACTAGCGGGGGATTAGGCAATGAGCAGTTCTTC. The encoded protein is CASSHRPTSGGLGNEQFF. Supplemented by reference TRBV9 and TRBJ2-1, the full variable domain reads DSGVTQTPKHLITATGQRVTLRCSPRSGDLSVYWYQQSLDQGLQFLIQYYNGEERAKGNILERFSAQQFPDLHSELNLSSLELGDSALYFCASSHRPTSGGLGNEQFFGPGTRLTVL.

The chain links TRBV9 to TRBJ1-1, with TRBD1 matching over 8 bases. V was pared by 5 bases and J by 1 base, with 4 bases of the junction left unmatched. The germline gives CDR1 SGDLS, CDR2 YYNGEE. The CDR3 is 14 residues long. The DNA for the CDR3 is TGTGCCAGCAGGCACGGGACAGGGAACACTGAAGCTTTCTTT. Amino acid sequence: CASRHGTGNTEAFF.

This clone has only a few counts. This rearrangement joins TRBV4-2 to TRBJ1-1; 9 bases line up with TRBD1. The CDR3 covers 16 residues. With V trimmed by 4 bases and J by 2 bases, 8 bases remained unmatched. Germline CDR1 is LGHNA and CDR2 is YNFKEQ. CDR3 region: CASSRGQGRGNTEAFF. For the CDR3, the DNA is TGTGCCAGCAGCCGGGGACAGGGAAGGGGTAACACTGAAGCTTTCTTT.

The J gene is TRBJ1-1, the V gene TRBV25-1; 7 bases are a match to TRBD1. The trim removed 4 bases at V and 0 bases at J, leaving 11 bases unmatched. The CDR3 totals 17 residues. Germline CDR1 and CDR2: MGHDK and SYGVNS. CDR3 protein: CASSARGDSLMNTEAFF. The CDR3 coding sequence is TGTGCCAGCAGTGCGAGGGGGGACAGCCTTATGAACACTGAAGCTTTCTTT.

This clone has a single count. The CDR3 is CASSPGTANTGELFF. The CDR3 nucleotides read TGTGCCAGCAGCCCCGGGACAGCGAACACCGGGGAGCTGTTTTTT. The gene calls are TRBV7-9 and TRBJ2-2; 7 bases are shared with TRBD1. The CDR3 has 15 residues. J lost 0 bases, V lost 5 bases, and 3 bases had no gene match. The V gene's germline CDR1 is SEHNR and CDR2 FQNEAQ (reference sequence).